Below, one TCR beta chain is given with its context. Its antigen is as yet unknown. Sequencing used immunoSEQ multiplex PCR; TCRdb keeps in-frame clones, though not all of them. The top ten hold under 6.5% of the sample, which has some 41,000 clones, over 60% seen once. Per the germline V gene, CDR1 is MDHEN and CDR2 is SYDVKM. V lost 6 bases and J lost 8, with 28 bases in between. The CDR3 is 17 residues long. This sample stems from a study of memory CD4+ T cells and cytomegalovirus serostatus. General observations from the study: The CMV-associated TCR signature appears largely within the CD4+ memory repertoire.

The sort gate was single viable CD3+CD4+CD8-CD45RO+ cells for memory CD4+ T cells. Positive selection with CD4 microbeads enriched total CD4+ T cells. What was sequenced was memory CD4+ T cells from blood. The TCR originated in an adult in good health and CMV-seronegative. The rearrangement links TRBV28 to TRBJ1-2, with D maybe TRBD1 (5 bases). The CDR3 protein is CASRFLPRGVNYIGYTF. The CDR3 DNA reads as TGTGCCAGCAGGTTTCTTCCGCGGGGGGTAAATTATATCGGCTACACCTTC.